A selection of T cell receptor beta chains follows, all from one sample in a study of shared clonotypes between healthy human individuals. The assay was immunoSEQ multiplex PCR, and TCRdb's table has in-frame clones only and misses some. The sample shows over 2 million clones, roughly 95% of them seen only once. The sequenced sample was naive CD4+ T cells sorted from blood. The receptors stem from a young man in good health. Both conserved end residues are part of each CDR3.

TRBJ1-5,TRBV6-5,CASSYGGSPNQPQHF
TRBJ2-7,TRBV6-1,CASSEWLAGVNSYEQYF
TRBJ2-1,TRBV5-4,CASSVASTIYNEQFF
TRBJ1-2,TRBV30,CAWHRWEGRGNYGYTF
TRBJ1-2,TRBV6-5,CASRPSRDYGYTF
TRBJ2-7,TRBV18,CASSQYDPGGLSYEQYF
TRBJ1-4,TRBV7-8,CASSLLVRAGEKLFF
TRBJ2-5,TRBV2,CASSQRANQETQYF
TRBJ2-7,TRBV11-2,CASSFLQHSAGGGYEQYF
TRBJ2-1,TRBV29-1,CSAGTSLNEQFF
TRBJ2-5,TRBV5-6,CASSLSSYGGRLQTQYF
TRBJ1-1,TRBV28,CASSDGGRLGTEAFF
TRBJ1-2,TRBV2,CASSDPGQGPNGYTF
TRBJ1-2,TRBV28,CASRGTGGSYYGYTF
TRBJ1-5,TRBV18,CASSPDRGGNQPQHF
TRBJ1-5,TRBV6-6,CASSPGGDFNQPQHF
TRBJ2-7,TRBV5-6,CASSPSMGEQYF
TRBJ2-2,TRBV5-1,CASSFDIGGELFF
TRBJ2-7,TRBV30,CAWSAPPQVYYEQYF
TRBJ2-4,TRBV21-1,CASSGRQVCGIQYF
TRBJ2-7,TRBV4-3,CASSQETGQSYEQYF
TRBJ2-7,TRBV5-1,CASSLDRGDEQYF
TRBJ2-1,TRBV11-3,CASSLGELAANEQFF
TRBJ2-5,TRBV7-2,CASSLVGGETQYF
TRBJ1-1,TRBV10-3,CAISESSRGGTEAFF
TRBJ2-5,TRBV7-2,CASSLTGYKETQYF
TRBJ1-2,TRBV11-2,CASSSLTGGLLWGYTF
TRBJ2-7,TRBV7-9,CASSPRTASYEQYF
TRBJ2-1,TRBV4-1,CASSQDSVGYWLNEQFF
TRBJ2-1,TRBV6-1,CASSEVIIAGGYNEQFF
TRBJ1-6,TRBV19,CATKEGNSPLHF
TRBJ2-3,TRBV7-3,CASRAGVSDTQYF
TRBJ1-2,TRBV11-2,CASSSQDRDYGYTF
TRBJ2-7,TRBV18,CASRPEASSYEQYF
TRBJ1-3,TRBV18,CASSRLSESSGNTIYF
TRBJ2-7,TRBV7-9,CASSKGLAGSWGGEQYF
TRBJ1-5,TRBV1,CTSSDHQPQHF